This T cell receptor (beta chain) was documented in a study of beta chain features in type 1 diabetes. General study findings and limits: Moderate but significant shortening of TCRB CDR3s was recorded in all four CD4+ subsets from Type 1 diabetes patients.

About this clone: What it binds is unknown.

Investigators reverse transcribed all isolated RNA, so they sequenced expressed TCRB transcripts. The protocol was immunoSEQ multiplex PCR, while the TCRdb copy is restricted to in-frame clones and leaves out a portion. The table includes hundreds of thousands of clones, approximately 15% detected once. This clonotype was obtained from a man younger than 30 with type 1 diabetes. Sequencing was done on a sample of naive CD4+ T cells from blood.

The CDR3 reads CASSPLGGRELFF. In DNA, the CDR3 is TGTGCCAGCTCACCACTCGGAGGACGGGAGCTGTTTTTT. V is TRBV18 and J is TRBJ2-2; perhaps TRBD2 as D (5 bases). This CDR3 comprises 13 residues. Germline V gives CDR1 KGHSH, CDR2 LQKENI. V dropped 1 base and J dropped 9 bases, with 9 bases sitting between them. The variable domain in full, with the rest retrieved from reference TRBV18 and TRBJ2-2, is NAGVMQNPRHLVRRRGQEARLRCSPMKGHSHVYWYRQLPEEGLKFMVYLQKENIIDESGMPKERFSAEFPKEGPSILRIQQVVRGDSAAYFCASSPLGGRELFFGEGSRLTVL.